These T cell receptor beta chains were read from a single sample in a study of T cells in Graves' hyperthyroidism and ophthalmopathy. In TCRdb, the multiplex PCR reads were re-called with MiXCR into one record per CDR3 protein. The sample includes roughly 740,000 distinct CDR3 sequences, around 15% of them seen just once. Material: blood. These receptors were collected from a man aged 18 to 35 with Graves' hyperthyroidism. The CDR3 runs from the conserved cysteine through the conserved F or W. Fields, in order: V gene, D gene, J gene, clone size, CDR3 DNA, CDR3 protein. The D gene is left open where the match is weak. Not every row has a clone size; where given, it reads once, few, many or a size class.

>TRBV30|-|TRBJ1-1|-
TGTGCATCCCTCGGACGATTGAACACTGAAGCTTTCTTT
CASLGRLNTEAFF
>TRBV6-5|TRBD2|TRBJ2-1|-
TGTGCCAGCAGTTACGACGGACTAGCCGACCCTGAGCAGTTCTTC
CASSYDGLADPEQFF
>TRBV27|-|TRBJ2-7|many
TGTGCCAGCAGTTTGAGAGTAACCTACGAGCAGTACTTC
CASSLRVTYEQYF
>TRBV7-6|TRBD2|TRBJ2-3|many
TGTGCCAGCAGCCTTTGGCGGGAGTCTTCAGATACGCAGTATTTT
CASSLWRESSDTQYF
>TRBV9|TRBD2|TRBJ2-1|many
TGTGCCAGCAGTCCGACGGGGGAGGGGTACAATGAGCAGTTCTTC
CASSPTGEGYNEQFF
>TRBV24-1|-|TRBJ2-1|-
TGTGCCACTTCTCTGGGCCGAAGTCGGTCCTACAATGAGCAGTTCTTC
CATSLGRSRSYNEQFF
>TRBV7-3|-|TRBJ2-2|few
TGTGCCAGCAGCTTAGGTTTCTGGGGGGCCGGCGGGGAGCTGTTTTTT
CASSLGFWGAGGELFF
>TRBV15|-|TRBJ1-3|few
TGTGCCACCAGCAAGTACCGGGACACCTTGCGGGACACCATATATTTT
CATSKYRDTLRDTIYF
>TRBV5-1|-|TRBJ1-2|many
TGCGCCAGCAGCTTGGACAGGGAAGGGGGCTACACCTTC
CASSLDREGGYTF
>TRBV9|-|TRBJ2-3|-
TGTGCCAGCAGCAAGGGAGGCACCTGGAGCACAGATACGCAGTATTTT
CASSKGGTWSTDTQYF
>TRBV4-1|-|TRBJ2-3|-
TGCGCCAGCAGCCAAGAAGAAAGTAATGAGGATACGCAGTATTTT
CASSQEESNEDTQYF
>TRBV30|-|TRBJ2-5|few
TGTGCCCGGGGTCTCCCGGGACAAACGGACTTC
CARGLPGQTDF
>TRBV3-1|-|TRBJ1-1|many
TGTGCCAGCAGCCAACAAGGGGAGAACGGTGAAGCTTTCTTT
CASSQQGENGEAFF
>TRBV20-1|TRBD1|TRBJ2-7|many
TGCAGTGCTAGAGATCCTCTGGCAGGGGGCAGGTACGAGCAGTACTTC
CSARDPLAGGRYEQYF
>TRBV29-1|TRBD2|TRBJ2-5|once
TGCAGCGTTGAAAAGCGGGAGGGGGAGGAGACCCAGTACTTC
CSVEKREGEETQYF
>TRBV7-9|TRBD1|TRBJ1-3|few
TGTGCCAGCACGGACAGGGGAAACACCATATATTTT
CASTDRGNTIYF
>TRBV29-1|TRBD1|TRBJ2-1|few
TGCAGCGTGTTGGGACAGGGGTGGAATGAGCAGTTCTTC
CSVLGQGWNEQFF
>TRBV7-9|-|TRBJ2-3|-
TGTGCCAGCCGGTATCCGGCGGCCGGCACAGATACGCAGTATTTT
CASRYPAAGTDTQYF
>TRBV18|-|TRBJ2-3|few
TGTGCCAGCTCACCACCGGGGTATCTCCTCACAGATACGCAGTATTTT
CASSPPGYLLTDTQYF
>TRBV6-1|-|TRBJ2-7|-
TGTGCCAGCAGTACGTCCCGGGACCTTAACGAGCAGTACTTC
CASSTSRDLNEQYF
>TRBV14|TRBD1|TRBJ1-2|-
TGTGCCAGCAGCCAAGAGACAGGGTTTCTCTATGGCTACACCTTC
CASSQETGFLYGYTF
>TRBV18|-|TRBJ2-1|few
TGTGCCAGCTCACAAGACGGACGTAGCTCCTACAATGAGCAGTTCTTC
CASSQDGRSSYNEQFF